This T cell receptor (beta chain) was sequenced during a study of T cells in Graves' hyperthyroidism and ophthalmopathy. This clonotype occurred many times. The CDR3 sequence is 15 residues long. Looked up from germline, CDR1 is KGHDR and CDR2 is SFDVKD. V was shortened by 9 bases and J by 2 bases, with 16 bases between the two germline ends. Amplification of TCR beta CDR3 regions used RNA as the template. First-round RT-PCR targeting the TCR CDR3 was performed with the HTBI primer set. TCRdb itself ran the multiplex PCR reads through MiXCR, one entry per CDR3 protein. The profile shows some 440,000 distinct CDR3 sequences, approximately 15% of them singletons. Hyperthyroidism was newly diagnosed in patients aged 18 to 65 (duration under 2 months). An approximately 10 ml volume of fresh peripheral blood provided the PBMCs.

The TCR was taken from a woman aged 18-35 years with Graves' hyperthyroidism. This chain connects TRBV24-1 to TRBJ1-5; tentative D call: TRBD1 (5 bases). What was sequenced was blood. The CDR3 here is CATASGDYGNQPQHF. As DNA, the CDR3 is TGTGCCACCGCCTCGGGGGACTACGGCAATCAGCCCCAGCATTTT.